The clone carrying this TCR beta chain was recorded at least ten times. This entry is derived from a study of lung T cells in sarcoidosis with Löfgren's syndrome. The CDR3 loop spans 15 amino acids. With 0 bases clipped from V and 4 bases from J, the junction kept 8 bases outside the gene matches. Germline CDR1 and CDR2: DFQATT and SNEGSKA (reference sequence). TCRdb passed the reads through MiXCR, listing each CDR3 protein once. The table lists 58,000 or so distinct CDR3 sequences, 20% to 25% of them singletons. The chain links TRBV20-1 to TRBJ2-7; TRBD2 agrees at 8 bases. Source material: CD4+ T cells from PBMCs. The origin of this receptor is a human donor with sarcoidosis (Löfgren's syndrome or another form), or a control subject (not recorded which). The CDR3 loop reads CSARDSGGYPYEQYF. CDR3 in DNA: TGCAGTGCTAGAGATTCGGGAGGGTATCCTTACGAGCAGTACTTC.